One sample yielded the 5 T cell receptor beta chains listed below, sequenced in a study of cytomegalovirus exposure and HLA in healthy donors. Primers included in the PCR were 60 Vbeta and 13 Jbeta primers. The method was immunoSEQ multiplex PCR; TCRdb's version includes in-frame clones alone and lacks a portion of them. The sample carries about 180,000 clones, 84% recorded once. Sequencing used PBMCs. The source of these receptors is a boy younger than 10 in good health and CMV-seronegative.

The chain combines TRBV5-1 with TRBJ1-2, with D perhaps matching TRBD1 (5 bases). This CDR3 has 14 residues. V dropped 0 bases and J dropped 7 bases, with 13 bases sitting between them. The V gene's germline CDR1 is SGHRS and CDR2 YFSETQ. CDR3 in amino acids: CASSLASREVGYTF. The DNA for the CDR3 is TGCGCCAGCAGCTTGGCCTCCAGGGAGGTTGGCTACACCTTC.

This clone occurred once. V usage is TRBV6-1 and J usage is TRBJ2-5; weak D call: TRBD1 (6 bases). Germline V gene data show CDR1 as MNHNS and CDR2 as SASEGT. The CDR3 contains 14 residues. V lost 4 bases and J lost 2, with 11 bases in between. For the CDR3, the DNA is TGTGCCAGCAGTGTACAAGGACAGCAAGAGACCCAGTACTTC. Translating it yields CASSVQGQQETQYF.

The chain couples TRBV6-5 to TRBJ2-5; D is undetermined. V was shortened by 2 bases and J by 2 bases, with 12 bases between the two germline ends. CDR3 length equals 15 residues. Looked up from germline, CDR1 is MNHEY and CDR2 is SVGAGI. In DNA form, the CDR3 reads TGTGCCAGCAGTTACGGTGGCGGTATACAAGAGACCCAGTACTTC. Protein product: CASSYGGGIQETQYF.

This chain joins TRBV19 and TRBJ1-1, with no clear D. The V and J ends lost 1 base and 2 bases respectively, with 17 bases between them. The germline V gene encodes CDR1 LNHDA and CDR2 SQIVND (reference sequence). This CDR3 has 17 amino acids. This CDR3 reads CASSIVNGRRGNTEAFF. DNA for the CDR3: TGTGCCAGTAGTATAGTAAATGGAAGGAGAGGAAACACTGAAGCTTTCTTT.

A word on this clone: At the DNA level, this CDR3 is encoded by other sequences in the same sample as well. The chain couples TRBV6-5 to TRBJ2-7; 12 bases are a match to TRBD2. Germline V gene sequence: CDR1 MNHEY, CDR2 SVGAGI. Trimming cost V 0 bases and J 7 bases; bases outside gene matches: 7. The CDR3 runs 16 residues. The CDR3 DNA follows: TGTGCCAGCAGTTACTCGATCCTAGCGGGGGGGTATGAGCAGTACTTC. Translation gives CASSYSILAGGYEQYF.